Following are 24 T cell receptor beta chains from one sample sequenced in a study of OX40 agonist ivuxolimab in advanced cancers. Here immunoSEQ multiplex PCR was the method, and the copy in TCRdb shows in-frame clones only, minus some. The table shows 75,000 to 100,000 clones, with around 84% occurring only once. The sample here was CD4+ or CD8+ T cells sorted from blood, taken in a trial of the OX40 agonist ivuxolimab. The receptors were sampled from an adult with an advanced solid tumor such as melanoma, head and neck, liver or kidney cancer.

Only one count was recorded for this clone. J is TRBJ1-1 and V is TRBV10-1; D unclear. The germline V gene has CDR1 WNHNN and CDR2 SYGVQD (reference sequence). V was pared by 4 bases and J by 1 base, with 7 bases between. This CDR3 region has 13 residues. CDR3 sequence reads: CASSGRSNTEAFF. For the CDR3, the DNA is TGCGCCAGCAGTGGACGGTCGAACACTGAAGCTTTCTTT.

The chain carries TRBV7-3 and TRBJ2-1; 10 nucleotides agree with TRBD1. Germline assignment: CDR1 SGHTA and CDR2 FQGTGA. The trim removed 1 base at V and 7 bases at J, leaving 7 bases unmatched. The CDR3 loop spans 16 amino acids. The CDR3 coding sequence is TGTGCCAGCAGCTTAATAGGGGACAGGGGAAGGAATGAGCAGTTCTTC. Amino acids: CASSLIGDRGRNEQFF.

The chain joins TRBV7-8 to TRBJ2-7; tentatively, D is TRBD1 (5 bases). V was clipped by 2 bases and J by 4 bases, with 9 bases between them. From germline, CDR1 is SGHVS and CDR2 FQNEAQ. This CDR3 is 13 amino acids long. The chain's CDR3 is CASSLLQGYEQYV. The CDR3 DNA follows: TGTGCCAGCAGCTTATTGCAGGGTTACGAGCAGTACGTC.

This clone was seen many times. The genes are TRBV9 and TRBJ1-4; 9 bases line up with TRBD1. The V gene end was trimmed by 0 bases and the J gene end by 10 bases; junction bases not matched to a gene: 7. The germline CDR1 and CDR2 sequences are SGDLS and YYNGEE. The CDR3 has 15 residues. CDR3 residues: CASSVDGRTGVKLFF. CDR3 nucleotide sequence: TGTGCCAGCAGCGTAGATGGGAGGACAGGGGTAAAACTGTTTTTT.

This clone was seen once. The rearrangement uses TRBV5-1 and TRBJ1-2, with unresolved D. V lost 0 bases to trimming and J lost 1 base, with 13 bases between them. The CDR3 covers 16 residues. The germline V gene has CDR1 SGHRS and CDR2 YFSETQ. The DNA for the CDR3 is TGCGCCAGCAGCTTGGCCCAACCTACACTTAACTATGGCTACACCTTC. Translating gives CASSLAQPTLNYGYTF.

This rearrangement joins TRBV28 to TRBJ1-5; 8 bases are shared with TRBD1. The J segment lost 2 bases and the V segment lost 5 bases, leaving 5 bases of the junction unmatched. Germline CDR1 is MDHEN and CDR2 is SYDVKM. This CDR3 spans 15 amino acids. The CDR3 sequence is CASSVTTGGNQPQHF. CDR3 nucleotide sequence: TGTGCCAGCAGTGTCACGACAGGGGGCAATCAGCCCCAGCATTTT.

The genes are TRBV19 and TRBJ1-2; D gene uncertain. The CDR3 sequence is 13 residues long. CDR1 is LNHDA, CDR2 SQIVND, per germline (reference sequence). The V gene lost 2 bases and the J gene lost 6 bases, with 10 bases spanning the gap. CDR3 bases: TGTGCCAGTAGTATACCACAAGCTCATGGCTACACCTTC. It specifies CASSIPQAHGYTF.

The chain carries TRBV2 and TRBJ2-2; TRBD1 matches at 10 bases. The CDR3 sequence is 16 residues long. The V segment lost 5 bases and the J segment 3 bases; nucleotides outside the gene matches: 6. Germline V gene sequence: CDR1 SNHLY, CDR2 FYNNEI. The CDR3, as DNA: TGTGCCAGCAGTCGGGACAGGGGAGCGCACACCGGGGAGCTGTTTTTT. This translates into CASSRDRGAHTGELFF.

V and J are TRBV5-1 and TRBJ2-6, with D unclear. The germline V and J ends were trimmed by 2 bases and 0 bases, with 6 bases remaining between them. Germline CDR1 reads SGHRS; CDR2 reads YFSETQ. The CDR3 runs to 15 residues. CDR3 DNA: TGCGCCAGCAGCTTTCAGATCTCTGGGGCCAACGTCCTGACTTTC. Its translation is CASSFQISGANVLTF.

This chain links TRBV6-5 with TRBJ2-7; 10 bases align to TRBD2. This CDR3 is 15 amino acids long. V lost 0 bases, J lost 5 bases, and 4 bases stayed unmatched. CDR1 and CDR2 from the germline V gene are MNHEY and SVGAGI. The CDR3 DNA reads as TGTGCCAGCAGTTACTCCGGGACTAGCGTTAACGAGCAGTACTTC. This codes for CASSYSGTSVNEQYF.

V usage is TRBV29-1 and J usage is TRBJ2-1; 9 nucleotides align to TRBD1. Germline V gene data show CDR1 as SQVTM and CDR2 as ANQGSEA. After removal of 5 bases from V and 10 bases from J, the junction contained 6 bases not matched to a gene. The CDR3 spans 12 residues. The CDR3, as DNA: TGCAGCGTTAACAGGGGGCTAGGGGAGCAGTTCTTC. Protein sequence: CSVNRGLGEQFF.

This chain links TRBV6-5 with TRBJ1-4; D remains ambiguous. V shed 0 bases and J shed 4 bases, with 6 bases lying between them. CDR1 is MNHEY, CDR2 SVGAGI, per germline. The length of the CDR3 is 14 residues. The DNA for the CDR3 is TGTGCCAGCAGTTACTCGGGAGTTAATGAAAAACTGTTTTTT. Translating it yields CASSYSGVNEKLFF.

The chain employs TRBV29-1 and TRBJ2-5; possible D gene TRBD2, 6 bases. Trimming took 3 bases from V and 5 from J, leaving 10 bases between them. This CDR3 region has 12 residues. Per the germline V gene, CDR1 is SQVTM and CDR2 is ANQGSEA. CDR3 DNA sequence: TGCAGCGTTGACAGTGGGGGGGAGACCCAGTACTTC. Protein: CSVDSGGETQYF.

The chain uses TRBV5-4 and TRBJ2-7, with a weak D call TRBD1 (5 bases). Trimming removed 6 bases at V and 1 base at J, with 14 bases between. The V gene's germline CDR1 is SGHNT and CDR2 YYREEE (reference sequence). The CDR3 covers 14 residues. CDR3 protein: CASTGQGDSYEQYF. CDR3 in DNA: TGTGCCAGCACCGGACAAGGAGATTCCTACGAGCAGTACTTC.

The rearrangement joins TRBV5-4 to TRBJ2-1, with 9 positions matching TRBD1. The CDR3 has 16 residues. After removal of 0 bases from V and 5 bases from J, the junction contained 6 bases not matched to a gene. Germline V gene data show CDR1 as SGHNT and CDR2 as YYREEE (reference sequence). CDR3 amino acids: CASSLGTGAGNNEQFF. The CDR3, as DNA: TGTGCCAGCAGCTTGGGGACAGGGGCCGGGAACAATGAGCAGTTCTTC.

The rearrangement uses TRBV10-2 and TRBJ1-5; D not resolved. Trimming removed 10 bases from V and 0 bases from J, with 34 bases in between. This CDR3 has 21 residues. In germline, CDR1 is WSHSY, CDR2 SAAADI. The CDR3 reads CATSERAGVARRSSSNQPQHF. The CDR3 nucleotides are TGCGCCACCTCCGAAAGGGCCGGGGTTGCTCGCAGATCCTCTAGCAATCAGCCCCAGCATTTT.

J is TRBJ2-2 and V is TRBV7-9, with D unresolved. Germline values: CDR1 SEHNR, CDR2 FQNEAQ (reference sequence). V lost 2 bases and J 7 bases, leaving 5 bases between the germline ends. The CDR3 spans 12 residues. The CDR3 DNA sequence: TGTGCCAGCAGCTTAATTCGCGGGGAGCTGTTTTTT. As protein: CASSLIRGELFF.

The chain carries TRBV5-6 and TRBJ1-2; D is unresolved. The CDR3 is 12 residues long. V lost 4 bases, J lost 4 bases, and 8 bases lay in between. CDR1 is SGHDT, CDR2 YYEEEE, per germline. Here the CDR3 DNA reads TGTGCCAGCAGCGAGGAATTCTATGGCTACACCTTC. It translates to CASSEEFYGYTF.

Of note for this clone: Its ends do not fully match the called genes, so a read error is possible. V and J are TRBV10-2 and TRBJ2-3; D uncertain. The CDR3 is made up of 14 amino acids. CDR1 and CDR2 (germline): WSHSY, SAAADI. For the CDR3, the DNA is TGCGCCAGCAGCTATGGGATCGGGTACTCCTGGAACAATTTT. This sequence encodes CASSYGIGYSWNNF.

V usage is TRBV9 and J usage is TRBJ1-5; perhaps TRBD1 as D (5 bases). Trimming pared 10 bases from V and 7 bases from J, leaving 21 bases between. The CDR3 length is 14 residues. CDR1 is SGDLS and CDR2 is YYNGEE in the germline V gene. This CDR3 reads CAARVHRRKQPQHF. In DNA form, the CDR3 reads TGTGCCGCACGGGTGCACAGGAGAAAACAGCCCCAGCATTTT.

J is TRBJ2-2 and V is TRBV5-1; D not certain. The V end was cut by 6 bases, the J end by 5 bases, with 23 bases between. Germline V gene sequence: CDR1 SGHRS, CDR2 YFSETQ. CDR3 size: 17 residues. The CDR3 sequence: CASNPYPDGVWTGELFF. DNA for the CDR3: TGCGCCAGCAACCCTTACCCGGACGGAGTATGGACCGGGGAGCTGTTTTTT.

The chain links TRBV2 to TRBJ1-1; no definite D call. This CDR3 comprises 14 residues. Germline CDR1 and CDR2: SNHLY and FYNNEI. Trimming removed 6 bases at V and 4 bases at J, with 15 bases between. In nucleotides, the CDR3 is TGTGCCAGCAGGAGTGCCGGCTGGGGCACTGAAGCTTTCTTT. It specifies CASRSAGWGTEAFF.

There are a few counts of this clone. CDR3 DNA: TGTGCCAGCTCACCACCCGCAGGACGTCTCTCTCAGCCCCAGCATTTT. Protein sequence: CASSPPAGRLSQPQHF. The chain joins TRBV18 to TRBJ1-5; no clear D gene. The CDR3 has 16 residues. V was pared by 0 bases and J by 6 bases, with 15 bases between. Germline V CDR1 and CDR2: KGHSH, LQKENI.

V is TRBV6-5 and J is TRBJ1-3; the match to TRBD1 covers 7 bases. Germline CDR1 and CDR2: MNHEY and SVGAGI. CDR3 size: 15 residues. V was pared by 6 bases and J by 1 base, with 6 bases of the junction left unmatched. The CDR3 is CASSPAGGSGNTIYF. In nucleotides, the CDR3 is TGTGCCAGCAGCCCGGCAGGGGGTTCTGGAAACACCATATATTTT.